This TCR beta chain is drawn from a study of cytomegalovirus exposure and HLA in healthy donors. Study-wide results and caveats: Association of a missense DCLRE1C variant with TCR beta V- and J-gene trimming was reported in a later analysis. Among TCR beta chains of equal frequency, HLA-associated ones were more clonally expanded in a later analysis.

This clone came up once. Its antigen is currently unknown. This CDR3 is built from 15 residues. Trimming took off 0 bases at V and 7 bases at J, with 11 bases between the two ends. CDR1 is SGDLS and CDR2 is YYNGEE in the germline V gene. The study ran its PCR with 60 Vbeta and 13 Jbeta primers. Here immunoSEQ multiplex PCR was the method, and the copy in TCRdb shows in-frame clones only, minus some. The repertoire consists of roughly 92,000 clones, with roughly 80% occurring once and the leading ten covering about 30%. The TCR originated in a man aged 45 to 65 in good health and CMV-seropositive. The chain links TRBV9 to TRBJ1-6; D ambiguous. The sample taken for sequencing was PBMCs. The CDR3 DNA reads TGTGCCAGCAGCGTAGATCCCCACGGGAATTCACCCCTCCACTTT. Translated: CASSVDPHGNSPLHF. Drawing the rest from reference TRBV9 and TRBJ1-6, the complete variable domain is DSGVTQTPKHLITATGQRVTLRCSPRSGDLSVYWYQQSLDQGLQFLIQYYNGEERAKGNILERFSAQQFPDLHSELNLSSLELGDSALYFCASSVDPHGNSPLHFGNGTRLTVT.